The 22 T cell receptor beta chains reported below all come from one sample, sequenced in a study of blood T cell repertoires in COVID-19. The repertoire was sequenced with immunoSEQ multiplex PCR; TCRdb's copy has only in-frame clones and lacks some. The repertoire has 400,000 to 500,000 clones, roughly 84% of them found once; the top ten carry 1.4%. The sequenced sample consisted of PBMCs or T cells enriched from blood (not recorded which). These receptors originate from a woman aged 18-29 years who had been exposed to COVID-19.

The chain links TRBV19 to TRBJ2-7; 7 bases agree with TRBD1. The trim removed 5 bases at V and 5 bases at J, leaving 6 bases unmatched. CDR1 and CDR2 (germline): LNHDA, SQIVND (reference sequence). CDR3 length equals 13 residues. In DNA form, the CDR3 reads TGTGCCAGTAGTGCATCGACAGGGAACGAGCAGTACTTC. Translated, it gives CASSASTGNEQYF.

The genes are TRBV4-1 and TRBJ1-6; D gene unclear. The CDR3 spans 16 residues. Germline V lookup: CDR1 MGHRA, CDR2 YSYEKL. Deletions cut 8 bases from V and 6 bases from J, with 20 bases between. DNA of the CDR3: TGCGCCAGCGGTGAGTCGGAGGGCGCGGGTAATTCACCCCTCCACTTT. It codes for CASGESEGAGNSPLHF.

A word on this clone: Distinct nucleotide sequences in the sample also encode this CDR3. The chain joins TRBV29-1 to TRBJ1-1, with 9 bases aligning to TRBD1. V trimming: 6 bases; J trimming: 1 base; junction bases outside the gene matches: 3. The length of the CDR3 is 13 residues. Germline CDR1 and CDR2: SQVTM and ANQGSEA. In DNA form, the CDR3 reads TGCAGCGTGGAGGGACAGGGGAACACTGAAGCTTTCTTT. This gives the protein CSVEGQGNTEAFF.

This clone was seen more than once but under ten times. The rearrangement uses TRBV6-2 or TRBV6-3 and TRBJ1-1, with 7 bases aligning to TRBD1. This CDR3 is 15 amino acids long. The J segment lost 0 bases and the V segment lost 6 bases, leaving 7 bases of the junction unmatched. The germline V gene has CDR1 MNHEY and CDR2 SVGEGT. The CDR3 sequence: CASSDRARMNTEAFF. The CDR3 DNA reads as TGTGCCAGCAGCGACAGGGCTCGCATGAACACTGAAGCTTTCTTT.

In its sample, this clone was seen once. The CDR3, as DNA: TGTGCCAGCAGTTACGACAGGGTTGGAGGCAATCAGCCCCAGCATTTT. The encoded protein is CASSYDRVGGNQPQHF. The chain has TRBV6-5 and TRBJ1-5, with 7 bases aligning to TRBD1. J lost 2 bases, V lost 2 bases, and 6 bases had no gene match. CDR1 MNHEY and CDR2 SVGAGI come from the germline V gene. There are 16 residues in the CDR3.

J is TRBJ2-1 and V is TRBV6-6; a possible D gene is TRBD2 (6 bases). Trimming removed 5 bases from V and 9 bases from J, with 11 bases in between. CDR1 MNHNY and CDR2 SVGAGI come from the germline V gene (reference sequence). This CDR3 contains 12 residues. The CDR3, as DNA: TGTGCCAGCAGTGCGGGGCCTAGTGAGCAGTTCTTC. Encoded protein: CASSAGPSEQFF.

The chain employs TRBV5-5 and TRBJ1-1, with D perhaps TRBD1 (5 bases). Trimming removed 0 bases from V and 5 bases from J, with 11 bases in between. Germline values: CDR1 SGHKS, CDR2 YYEKEE (reference sequence). The length of the CDR3 is 14 residues. The CDR3 region is CASSLVWGVTEAFF. CDR3 DNA: TGTGCCAGCAGCTTGGTGTGGGGGGTTACTGAAGCTTTCTTT.

The genes are TRBV4-2 and TRBJ2-7; TRBD2 matches at 12 bases. The J segment lost 9 bases and the V segment lost 0 bases, leaving 6 bases of the junction unmatched. CDR3 length: 15 residues. The V gene's germline CDR1 is LGHNA and CDR2 YNFKEQ. This chain's CDR3 is CASSQDWLAGGPQYF. CDR3 nucleotide sequence: TGTGCCAGCAGCCAAGATTGGCTAGCGGGGGGGCCGCAGTACTTC.

The chain recombines TRBV11-2 with TRBJ1-3; 9 bases align to TRBD1. The CDR3 sequence is 15 residues long. V dropped 4 bases and J dropped 4; count of bases not matched to a gene: 5. In germline, CDR1 is SGHAT, CDR2 FQNNGV. CDR3 DNA sequence: TGTGCCAGCAGCTATACAGGGGGCGGCGGAAACACCATATATTTT. Residues: CASSYTGGGGNTIYF.

The chain joins TRBV19 to TRBJ1-5, with D possibly TRBD1 on 6 matching bases. Trimming left V 5 bases short and J 0 bases short, with 17 bases between. This CDR3 is 17 amino acids long. Germline CDR1 and CDR2: LNHDA and SQIVND (reference sequence). CDR3 nucleotide sequence: TGTGCCAGTAGTTCCCTGGACAGCCGATATAGCAATCAGCCCCAGCATTTT. This gives the protein CASSSLDSRYSNQPQHF.

Comments on this clone: Other DNA sequences of this sample code for an identical CDR3. The J gene is TRBJ2-7, the V gene TRBV28; 8 bases map to TRBD1. CDR1 MDHEN and CDR2 SYDVKM come from the germline V gene. V shed 2 bases and J 2 bases; nucleotides not matched to a gene: 2. This CDR3 contains 14 residues. The CDR3 loop is CASSLDRGPYEQYF. CDR3 in DNA: TGTGCCAGCAGTTTAGACAGGGGACCCTACGAGCAGTACTTC. Looking up the rest from reference TRBV28 and TRBJ2-7 gives the full variable domain: DVKVTQSSRYLVKRTGEKVFLECVQDMDHENMFWYRQDPGLGLRLIYFSYDVKMKEKGDIPEGYSVSREKKERFSLILESASTNQTSMYLCASSLDRGPYEQYFGPGTRLTVT.

The chain links TRBV3-1 (or the pseudogene TRBV3-2) to TRBJ2-5; D might be TRBD1 (6 bases). The germline CDR1 and CDR2 sequences are LGHDT and YNNKEL (reference sequence). This CDR3 spans 17 amino acids. With 4 bases removed from V and 2 bases from J, the gap between germline ends came to 20 bases. CDR3 bases: TGTGCCAGCAGCCGATCGGTGGGGGCAGGGGCGCAAGAGACCCAGTACTTC. It is translated as CASSRSVGAGAQETQYF.

The chain employs TRBV6-5 and TRBJ2-7; 11 bases are a match to TRBD2. Germline V gives CDR1 MNHEY, CDR2 SVGAGI. V dropped 0 bases and J dropped 4; count of bases not matched to a gene: 5. The CDR3 runs 16 residues. The chain's CDR3 is CASSYSFTSGGYEQYF. The CDR3 DNA is TGTGCCAGCAGTTACTCCTTTACTAGCGGGGGATACGAGCAGTACTTC.

In DNA form, the CDR3 reads TGTGCCAGCAACGACAGGGTAGACAATGAGCAGTTCTTC. Translation gives CASNDRVDNEQFF. The chain combines TRBV6-5 with TRBJ2-1, with 7 bases matching TRBD1. From germline, CDR1 is MNHEY and CDR2 SVGAGI. CDR3 length: 13 amino acids. Trimming at V came to 7 bases and at J to 5 bases, leaving 5 bases not matched to a gene.

The V and J genes are TRBV5-6 and TRBJ1-6, with 7 bases lining up with TRBD1. CDR1 is SGHDT, CDR2 YYEEEE, per germline. The CDR3 has 15 residues. Trimming at V came to 3 bases and at J to 6 bases, leaving 6 bases not matched to a gene. The CDR3 protein is CASSSPTGINSPLHF. For the CDR3, the DNA is TGTGCCAGCAGCTCGCCGACAGGGATTAATTCACCCCTCCACTTT.

V and J are TRBV6-5 and TRBJ1-6; possibly TRBD1 for D (6 bases). The CDR3 totals 15 residues. Trimming took off 3 bases at V and 7 bases at J, with 13 bases between the two ends. CDR1 and CDR2 from the germline V gene are MNHEY and SVGAGI. The DNA for the CDR3 is TGTGCCAGCAGTTATTCGGACAGTTTCAATTCACCCCTCCACTTT. Translated: CASSYSDSFNSPLHF.

In its sample, this clone was seen once. V and J are TRBV29-1 and TRBJ1-1, with 9 bases lining up with TRBD1. The CDR3 runs to 12 residues. Germline-derived CDR1 and CDR2 are SQVTM and ANQGSEA. Germline trimming cut 7 bases from V and 7 bases from J; bases unmatched to any gene: 7. CDR3 in amino acids: CSALQGASEAFF. CDR3 nucleotide sequence: TGCAGCGCGTTACAGGGGGCTAGTGAAGCTTTCTTT.

Turning to this clone: Other DNA sequences of this sample code for an identical CDR3. The chain joins TRBV9 to TRBJ2-2, with D maybe TRBD2 (5 bases). Trimming took 0 bases from V and 1 from J, leaving 7 bases between them. Germline CDR1 reads SGDLS; CDR2 reads YYNGEE. This CDR3 is 15 amino acids long. The CDR3, as DNA: TGTGCCAGCAGCGTAGCGGGGAGGAACACCGGGGAGCTGTTTTTT. Residues: CASSVAGRNTGELFF. The variable domain in full, completed from reference TRBV9 and TRBJ2-2, reads DSGVTQTPKHLITATGQRVTLRCSPRSGDLSVYWYQQSLDQGLQFLIQYYNGEERAKGNILERFSAQQFPDLHSELNLSSLELGDSALYFCASSVAGRNTGELFFGEGSRLTVL.

This CDR3 is CASSSQVSDTQYF. For the CDR3, the DNA is TGTGCCAGCAGTTCTCAGGTTTCAGATACGCAGTATTTT. The J gene is TRBJ2-3, the V gene TRBV5-6; D is uncertain. Trimming removed 5 bases at V and 4 bases at J, with 11 bases between. CDR3 length equals 13 residues. CDR1 is SGHDT and CDR2 is YYEEEE in the germline V gene.

This clone was counted once. J is TRBJ2-7 and V is TRBV25-1, with TRBD1 matching over 7 bases. Germline V CDR1 and CDR2: MGHDK, SYGVNS. Losses at the gene ends were 7 bases for V and 2 bases for J; bases not matched to a gene: 5. The CDR3 totals 13 residues. CDR3 residues: CASTRGTAYEQYF. The CDR3 region has the DNA TGTGCCAGCACCAGAGGGACAGCCTACGAGCAGTACTTC.

In this sample, this clone turned up a few times. V and J are TRBV6-5 and TRBJ2-7; D might be TRBD1 (5 bases). Germline V gene sequence: CDR1 MNHEY, CDR2 SVGAGI. V lost 7 bases and J 1 base, leaving 14 bases between the germline ends. This CDR3 has 14 residues. CDR3 sequence reads: CASTAGWESYEQYF. DNA for the CDR3: TGTGCCAGCACCGCAGGGTGGGAATCCTACGAGCAGTACTTC.

The genes are TRBV9 and TRBJ2-3, with 7 bases that match TRBD1. CDR3 length: 17 residues. Per the germline V gene, CDR1 is SGDLS and CDR2 is YYNGEE. With 0 bases clipped from V and 5 bases from J, the junction kept 12 bases outside the gene matches. This CDR3 is CASSVATVRGREDTQYF. DNA for the CDR3: TGTGCCAGCAGCGTAGCTACGGTAAGGGGGCGTGAAGATACGCAGTATTTT. Looking up the rest from reference TRBV9 and TRBJ2-3 gives the full variable domain: DSGVTQTPKHLITATGQRVTLRCSPRSGDLSVYWYQQSLDQGLQFLIQYYNGEERAKGNILERFSAQQFPDLHSELNLSSLELGDSALYFCASSVATVRGREDTQYFGPGTRLTVL.